These 28 T cell receptor beta chains originate from one sample sequenced in a study of T cell repertoires and HLA-DP antigens. Method: immunoSEQ multiplex PCR; TCRdb's copy keeps in-frame clones and lacks some. In the table there are over 100,000 clones, over 90% of which are singletons. The antigens of these receptors remain unknown. The sequenced sample was CD4+ T cells from PBMCs. All receptors come from a woman between 18 and 30 years old in good health and CMV-seronegative.

The V call is TRBV19, the J call TRBJ2-7, with D possibly being TRBD1 (5 bases). Germline lookup yields CDR1 LNHDA and CDR2 SQIVND (reference sequence). V lost 3 bases and J lost 6, with 18 bases in between. The CDR3 is 15 amino acids. The CDR3: CASSISRQPASEQYF. Written as DNA, the CDR3 is TGTGCCAGTAGTATCTCGCGACAGCCGGCCAGCGAGCAGTACTTC.

This clone was counted once. The V gene is TRBV28, the J gene TRBJ2-5; TRBD1 might be the D (6 bases). V lost 6 bases to trimming and J lost 5 bases, with 13 bases between them. This CDR3 contains 13 residues. Germline CDR1 and CDR2: MDHEN and SYDVKM. Here the CDR3 DNA reads TGTGCCAGCAGCTACAGGGAGACGGAGACCCAGTACTTC. Amino acid sequence: CASSYRETETQYF. Looking up the rest from reference TRBV28 and TRBJ2-5 gives the full variable domain: DVKVTQSSRYLVKRTGEKVFLECVQDMDHENMFWYRQDPGLGLRLIYFSYDVKMKEKGDIPEGYSVSREKKERFSLILESASTNQTSMYLCASSYRETETQYFGPGTRLLVL.

This chain uses TRBV11-3 with TRBJ1-1; 9 bases agree with TRBD1. Trimming took 5 bases from V and 8 from J; bases not matched to a gene: 9. CDR1 is SGHNT, CDR2 YENEEA, per germline. The CDR3 has 14 amino acids. DNA of the CDR3: TGTGCCAGCAGCCGAGTCCCGGGACAGGGAGAAGCTTTCTTT. Encoded protein: CASSRVPGQGEAFF.

The genes are TRBV27 and TRBJ1-2, with unresolved D. This CDR3 region has 12 residues. Germline values: CDR1 MNHEY, CDR2 SMNVEV (reference sequence). Trimming removed 6 bases at V and 3 bases at J, with 8 bases between. The CDR3 DNA sequence: TGTGCCAGCAGGACACAGTACTATGGCTACACCTTC. Its translation is CASRTQYYGYTF.

The chain links TRBV7-3 to TRBJ2-5, with a possible D match to TRBD1 (6 bases). The CDR3 runs to 14 residues. Germline assignment: CDR1 SGHTA and CDR2 FQGTGA. The V end was cut by 3 bases, the J end by 5 bases, with 13 bases between. CDR3 sequence (DNA): TGTGCCAGCAGCTTTCAGGGGTCGGGGGAGACCCAGTACTTC. Translation gives CASSFQGSGETQYF.

The CDR3 here is CASSRRRANYNEQFF. CDR3 nucleotides: TGTGCCAGCAGCCGACGGAGGGCTAACTACAATGAGCAGTTCTTC. The chain has TRBV14 and TRBJ2-1; possibly TRBD2 for D (6 bases). V lost 4 bases and J 3 bases, leaving 13 bases between the germline ends. Germline CDR1 reads SGHDN; CDR2 reads FVKESK. The CDR3 is made up of 15 amino acids.

This rearrangement joins TRBV30 to TRBJ2-7; TRBD1 agrees at 8 bases. The CDR3 spans 12 residues. The V gene end was trimmed by 4 bases and the J gene end by 2 bases; junction bases not matched to a gene: 1. Germline CDR1 reads GTSNPN; CDR2 reads SVGIG (reference sequence). CDR3 region: CAWNRGAYEQYF. The CDR3 bases are TGTGCCTGGAACAGGGGGGCCTACGAGCAGTACTTC. Using reference TRBV30 and TRBJ2-7 for the parts outside the CDR3, the full variable domain is SQTIHQWPATLVQPVGSPLSLECTVEGTSNPNLYWYRQAAGRGLQLLFYSVGIGQISSEVPQNLSASRPQDRQFILSSKKLLLSDSGFYLCAWNRGAYEQYFGPGTRLTVT.

The J gene is TRBJ1-1, the V gene TRBV7-9; unclear D gene. CDR3 size: 15 residues. Deletions cut 4 bases from V and 4 bases from J, with 16 bases between. Germline CDR1 reads SEHNR; CDR2 reads FQNEAQ (reference sequence). CDR3 in DNA: TGTGCCAGCAGCTCTAAATATGGGCTGAGCACTGAAGCTTTCTTT. This codes for CASSSKYGLSTEAFF. Variable domain in full (rest from reference TRBV7-9 and TRBJ1-1): DTGVSQNPRHKITKRGQNVTFRCDPISEHNRLYWYRQTLGQGPEFLTYFQNEAQLEKSRLLSDRFSAERPKGSFSTLEIQRTEQGDSAMYLCASSSKYGLSTEAFFGQGTRLTVV.

The chain joins TRBV5-5 to TRBJ1-1, with a weak D call TRBD1 (5 bases). CDR3 length: 12 amino acids. CDR1 SGHKS and CDR2 YYEKEE come from the germline V gene (reference sequence). With 4 bases removed from V and 1 base from J, the gap between germline ends came to 5 bases. CDR3 loop: CASSQGNTEAFF. In DNA, the CDR3 is TGTGCCAGCAGCCAGGGGAACACTGAAGCTTTCTTT.

The chain recombines TRBV18 with TRBJ2-1, with TRBD2 matching 7 bases. V was clipped by 1 base and J by 15 bases; unmatched bases: 9. The CDR3 spans 13 residues. CDR1 is KGHSH and CDR2 is LQKENI in the germline V gene. The CDR3 coding sequence is TGTGCCAGCTCACCACAAGGGACTACCGGCATGTTCTTC. Protein: CASSPQGTTGMFF.

The J gene is TRBJ1-2, the V gene TRBV5-6; a possible D gene is TRBD1 (5 bases). V dropped 3 bases and J dropped 4 bases, with 13 bases sitting between them. The germline gives CDR1 SGHDT, CDR2 YYEEEE. This CDR3 has 14 amino acids. CDR3: CASSSRGLIYGYTF. CDR3 coding DNA: TGTGCCAGCAGCTCACGGGGGTTGATCTATGGCTACACCTTC.

V and J are TRBV27 and TRBJ2-7; D is possibly TRBD1 or TRBD2 (5 bases each). The CDR3 has 17 amino acids. V was pared by 3 bases and J by 2 bases, with 20 bases between. Germline-derived CDR1 and CDR2 are MNHEY and SMNVEV (reference sequence). Here the CDR3 reads CASSLWDPGRLAYEQYF. Written as DNA, the CDR3 is TGTGCCAGCAGTTTGTGGGATCCGGGACGTCTGGCCTACGAGCAGTACTTC.

The V call is TRBV28, the J call TRBJ1-5; tentatively, D is TRBD1 (6 bases). This CDR3 has 16 amino acids. The V gene lost 5 bases and the J gene lost 5 bases, with 19 bases spanning the gap. The V gene's germline CDR1 is MDHEN and CDR2 SYDVKM. In nucleotides, the CDR3 is TGTGCCAGCAGTGCTCCGGGGGCGAGGGGTTATCAGCCCCAGCATTTT. It codes for CASSAPGARGYQPQHF.

The rearrangement joins TRBV28 to TRBJ1-2, with a tentative D call TRBD1 (6 bases). Trimming cost V 5 bases and J 8 bases, with 18 bases left between them. The CDR3 contains 14 residues. In germline, CDR1 is MDHEN, CDR2 SYDVKM. CDR3 in amino acids: CASSPPPGALGYTF. Here the CDR3 DNA reads TGTGCCAGCAGTCCCCCTCCGGGGGCTTTAGGCTACACCTTC.

The chain combines TRBV11-2 with TRBJ1-1; D uncertain. This CDR3 is 13 amino acids long. CDR1 is SGHAT, CDR2 FQNNGV, per germline. Trimming pared 5 bases from V and 3 bases from J, leaving 10 bases between. The CDR3 DNA sequence: TGTGCCAGCAGCCCCGCTGGGTACACTGAAGCTTTCTTT. This gives the protein CASSPAGYTEAFF.

The chain carries TRBV28 and TRBJ1-4, with 9 bases identical to TRBD1. CDR1 and CDR2 from the germline V gene are MDHEN and SYDVKM. CDR3 length equals 14 residues. V was clipped by 6 bases and J by 5 bases; unmatched bases: 4. CDR3 residues: CASSQTGGNEKLFF. The CDR3 DNA reads TGTGCCAGCAGCCAGACAGGGGGGAATGAAAAACTGTTTTTT.

This chain links TRBV7-8 with TRBJ1-1, with a possible D match to TRBD1 (6 bases). V dropped 5 bases and J dropped 3 bases, with 19 bases sitting between them. The length of the CDR3 is 16 residues. Germline-derived CDR1 and CDR2 are SGHVS and FQNEAQ. In DNA form, the CDR3 reads TGTGCCAGCAGCCGGCGGGACACTGTTATTCACACTGAAGCTTTCTTT. Translated: CASSRRDTVIHTEAFF.

This clone was picked up one time. The genes are TRBV6-6 and TRBJ1-6; D call uncertain. This CDR3 comprises 14 residues. Trimming shortened V by 5 bases and J by 2 bases, and 7 bases separated the two germline ends. From germline, CDR1 is MNHNY and CDR2 SVGAGI (reference sequence). The chain's CDR3 is CASSLQAYNSPLHF. The CDR3, as DNA: TGTGCCAGCAGTCTCCAGGCCTATAATTCACCCCTCCACTTT.

The rearrangement uses TRBV5-1 and TRBJ1-1; 9 nucleotides line up with TRBD1. This CDR3 is built from 13 residues. Losses at the gene ends were 4 bases for V and 5 bases for J; bases not matched to a gene: 3. Germline assignment: CDR1 SGHRS and CDR2 YFSETQ. CDR3 sequence reads: CASSGTGRTEAFF. Here the CDR3 DNA reads TGCGCCAGCAGCGGGACAGGGAGGACTGAAGCTTTCTTT.

This chain links TRBV5-4 with TRBJ2-1; 8 bases are shared with TRBD1. The CDR3 covers 15 residues. After removal of 5 bases from V and 2 bases from J, the junction contained 6 bases not matched to a gene. Germline V gene data show CDR1 as SGHNT and CDR2 as YYREEE (reference sequence). The CDR3 coding sequence is TGTGCCAGCAGAATGGACAGGGACGCCTACAATGAGCAGTTCTTC. Its translation is CASRMDRDAYNEQFF.

The V and J genes are TRBV29-1 and TRBJ2-1; TRBD1 matches at 7 bases. This CDR3 comprises 13 residues. J lost 3 bases, V lost 8 bases, and 7 bases had no gene match. Germline lookup yields CDR1 SQVTM and CDR2 ANQGSEA. The chain's CDR3 is CSSDRDSYNEQFF. DNA for the CDR3: TGCAGCTCCGACCGGGACAGCTACAATGAGCAGTTCTTC.

J is TRBJ1-2 and V is TRBV6-4; D is perhaps TRBD1 (5 bases). The V gene lost 6 bases and the J gene lost 4 bases, with 15 bases spanning the gap. The germline gives CDR1 MRHNA, CDR2 SNTAGT. The CDR3 has 14 amino acids. Here the CDR3 reads CASSPEAGIYGYTF. CDR3 nucleotide sequence: TGTGCCAGCAGCCCCGAGGCAGGGATCTATGGCTACACCTTC.

The chain couples TRBV6-1 to TRBJ1-5; D may be TRBD1 (5 bases). The CDR3 length is 15 residues. The germline CDR1 and CDR2 sequences are MNHNS and SASEGT. V was clipped by 7 bases and J by 3 bases, with 16 bases between them. The CDR3 region is CASTLGGQINQPQHF. The DNA for the CDR3 is TGTGCCAGCACCCTGGGTGGACAAATCAATCAGCCCCAGCATTTT.

This sequence joins TRBV9 and TRBJ2-1; 8 bases fit TRBD2. Per germline, CDR1 SGDLS and CDR2 YYNGEE. V dropped 4 bases and J dropped 0; count of bases not matched to a gene: 3. The CDR3 sequence is 15 residues long. The CDR3 nucleotides read TGTGCCAGCAGCCTGAGCGGGAGCTCCTACAATGAGCAGTTCTTC. It yields the protein CASSLSGSSYNEQFF.

The rearrangement links TRBV6-1 to TRBJ2-2, with D unresolved. V was trimmed by 2 bases and J by 8 bases, leaving 18 bases between them. The CDR3 contains 16 residues. Germline V gene sequence: CDR1 MNHNS, CDR2 SASEGT. The CDR3 region is CASSERAQVGWGELFF. The CDR3 DNA is TGTGCCAGCAGTGAACGGGCGCAGGTGGGATGGGGGGAGCTGTTTTTT.

V gene TRBV25-1 combines with J gene TRBJ2-5, with TRBD2 matching over 10 bases. With V trimmed by 2 bases and J by 5 bases, 8 bases remained unmatched. The CDR3 has 16 residues. CDR1 MGHDK and CDR2 SYGVNS come from the germline V gene. The CDR3 region is CASSERLAGGGETQYF. CDR3 DNA sequence: TGTGCCAGCAGTGAAAGATTAGCGGGAGGAGGGGAGACCCAGTACTTC.

The chain uses TRBV30 and TRBJ1-2; D call uncertain. This CDR3 has 12 residues. V was cut by 1 base and J by 8 bases, with 11 bases left in between. From germline, CDR1 is GTSNPN and CDR2 SVGIG (reference sequence). CDR3 region: CAWSGRHEGYTF. DNA of the CDR3: TGTGCCTGGAGTGGGAGGCACGAGGGCTACACCTTC.

This rearrangement joins TRBV28 to TRBJ2-3, with 11 bases lining up with TRBD2. V lost 5 bases and J lost 2; bases outside the gene matches: 6. The CDR3 has 16 residues. CDR1 and CDR2 from the germline V gene are MDHEN and SYDVKM. CDR3 sequence reads: CASSVLAGGLTDTQYF. CDR3 DNA sequence: TGTGCCAGCAGTGTCCTAGCGGGAGGTCTCACAGATACGCAGTATTTT.